The clone carrying this TCR beta chain appeared many times. Template material for amplifying TCR beta CDR3 regions consisted of RNA transcripts. The TCR CDR3 was amplified in a first-round RT-PCR using the HTBI primer set. TCRdb used MiXCR to reprocess the multiplex PCR reads, holding one entry per CDR3 protein. The data show around 440,000 distinct CDR3 sequences, with around 16% seen just once and over 7.5% held by the top ten. This sample is part of a study of T cells in Graves' hyperthyroidism and ophthalmopathy. In germline, CDR1 is MNHNS, CDR2 SASEGT. The CDR3 spans 12 residues. V lost 3 bases to trimming and J lost 5 bases, with 7 bases between them.

This TCR derives from a woman younger than 35 with Graves' hyperthyroidism. The sequencing sample was made of blood. The rearrangement uses TRBV6-1 and TRBJ2-5; D is undetermined. CDR3 DNA sequence: TGTGCCAGCAGTGAGGTCGGGGAGACCCAGTACTTC. Residues: CASSEVGETQYF.